The present TCR beta chain was sequenced within a study of beta chain features in type 1 diabetes (dated by TCRdb to between 2017 and 2018). Concerning the study at large: Patients and healthy donors did not differ in mean age, gender distribution, total cell number or subset yield. A total of 85 million to 140 million sorted cells were examined across all samples, and a strong correlation was observed between cell number per subset and RNA yield. The study compared TCRB repertoires of sorted circulating CD4+ T cell subsets between recently diagnosed type 1 diabetes patients and matched healthy donors. Regulatory and stem cell-like memory subsets were isolated from only 8 patients and about eight healthy donors, whereas naive and central memory subsets came from all 30 or so donors.

The entire isolated RNA was reverse transcribed using the High Capacity cDNA Reverse Transcription Kit, and thus expressed TCRB transcripts were sequenced. Deep immunoSEQ sequencing was performed on naive, central memory and regulatory T cell samples, with an average of roughly 3.6 million total reads per sample. Sorted cells were lysed in RLT buffer, and RNA was extracted using DNase-treated RNeasy Micro or Mini kits according to cell number. Each cell subset was processed on its own to prevent cross-contamination, while patient and healthy donor samples were processed together. The immunoSEQ multiplex PCR was used to amplify TCRB sequences from cDNA, generating 87-bp fragments that spanned the CDR3 region. The amplicons were sequenced using the Illumina HiSeq platform. The authors' pipeline ran thus. Synthetic template baselines were used to correct PCR bias computationally, reads within Hamming distance 2 were collapsed, and singletons that could not be merged were discarded. Reads were aligned to IMGT to assign V, D and J genes, CDR3 length, and insertions or deletions at six rearrangement sites. Within each subset, clonotype counts were normalized to sorted cell number, after which true diversity and Gini coefficients were computed with the tcR R package. Repertoire sharing was quantified using the overlap coefficient calculated on TCRB nucleotide sequences. The source is immuneACCESS, and TCRdb retained only in-frame sequences with V and J called. Part of the clones is not carried over; for the studies checked, unresolved V genes explain less than half of this, and the remainder is unexplained. V, J and clone size were drawn from that table, and D and trimming were deduced from the DNA. The sample yields nearly 350,000 clones; approximately 8.2% were counted once. The ten largest clones represent 0.44% of the sample.

From each donor, a single peripheral blood sample of about 116 mL on average was drawn into heparinised tubes. A BD FACSAria II and a panel including CD45RO, CCR7, CD25, CD127, CD95 and CD27 were used to sort naive, central memory, regulatory and stem cell-like memory CD4+ T cells. Purity was above 95% for every sorted population. PBMCs were isolated right away by Lymphoprep density gradient centrifugation and were stained directly, without culture. To minimize batch effects, samples were stained and sorted in pairs, one healthy donor with one patient per experiment. Points on this clone: Its specific antigen is unknown. Base-call qualities are not available, and no considerably larger clone is one nucleotide away.

General findings and caveats noted by the study authors: Type 1 diabetes patients showed a moderate but significant shortening of TCRB CDR3 length in all four CD4+ subsets. Only small numbers of individuals were included in the HLA sub-analyses, which left unresolved whether HLA type had any influence on TCRB rearrangement. Patients with type 1 diabetes made fewer insertions and deleted more nucleotides at VDJ recombination sites, implying thymic rearrangement abnormalities. Because cDNA rather than genomic DNA was sequenced, highly expressing activated cells could have been over-represented, although no difference in activation and CD3 levels was found between groups. Naive, central memory and regulatory TCRB repertoires appeared more similar among patients than among healthy donors. PCR might favor shorter templates, but patient and control samples were amplified and corrected together, so any skew would affect both groups equally.

CDR1 and CDR2 are drawn from the germline V gene (reference sequence): MNHNY, SVGAGI. The germline V and J ends show losses of 6 bases and 4 bases respectively, and no gene match explains 9 bases of the junction. From the cysteine up to the phenylalanine, the CDR3 has a length of 16 residues. This entry keeps only the CDR3 DNA: 48 bases, framed from base 1. The TCR originated in a woman under 30 in good health. The sample was central memory CD4+ T cells from blood. The rearranged segments are TRBV6-6 and TRBJ2-1; TRBD2 agrees with 10 junctional bases. The DNA sequence is TGTGCCAGCAGCCCCTCACTAGCGGGAAGATACAATGAGCAGTTCTTC. The resulting protein is CASSPSLAGRYNEQFF.